One and the same sample provided the 25 T cell receptor beta chains below, sequenced in a study of breast tumors, draining lymph nodes, adjacent tissues. The lymph nodes were axillary draining lymph nodes from breast cancer patients. TCRdb processed the multiplex PCR reads anew with MiXCR; each CDR3 protein has one entry. The repertoire includes approximately 150,000 distinct CDR3 sequences, approximately 30% of them detected once, and 3% to 4% sits in the top ten. The specimen sequenced was axillary lymph node tissue. Receptors were obtained from a female donor with breast cancer. Some clones in this sample may be carry-over from other donors' samples.

This clonotype showed up many times. This chain joins TRBV29-1 and TRBJ2-7; tentative D call: TRBD1 (6 bases). V lost 3 bases to trimming and J lost 3 bases, with 15 bases between them. The CDR3 consists of 14 residues. Germline V gene data show CDR1 as SQVTM and CDR2 as ANQGSEA. CDR3 bases: TGCAGCGTTGAGGCCCCGGGACACAGCTACGAGCAGTACTTC. It encodes CSVEAPGHSYEQYF.

Comment on this clonotype: A much larger clone lies one base from this, so it may be a read error. The chain uses TRBV7-9 and TRBJ2-7; the D gene is possibly TRBD2 (5 bases). CDR1 and CDR2 from the germline V gene are SEHNR and FQNEAQ (reference sequence). This CDR3 is 14 amino acids long. The CDR3 bases are TGTGCCAGCAGCTTAGAAGGTCGGGGTTACGGGCAGTACTTC. It specifies CASSLEGRGYGQYF.

As concerns this clonotype: One junction end disagrees with the germline gene, perhaps due to a read error. V and J are TRBV12-3 or TRBV12-4 and TRBJ2-4; 8 bases are shared with TRBD1. CDR3 length: 16 residues. In DNA, the CDR3 is TGTGCCAGCAGTTTCTCGACAGGGGTGGCCAAAAACATTCAGTGCTTC. Amino acids: CASSFSTGVAKNIQCF.

This clonotype appeared a few times. This chain links TRBV5-1 with TRBJ1-1; TRBD1 is a possible D gene (5 bases). Germline loops: CDR1 SGHRS, CDR2 YFSETQ. The CDR3 consists of 14 residues. The germline V and J ends were trimmed by 3 bases and 0 bases, with 9 bases remaining between them. The CDR3 sequence: CASSSGLMNTEAFF. CDR3 DNA sequence: TGCGCCAGCAGCTCGGGACTCATGAACACTGAAGCTTTCTTT.

V and J are TRBV4-1 and TRBJ1-3; the D gene is possibly TRBD1 (5 bases). In germline, CDR1 is MGHRA, CDR2 YSYEKL. This CDR3 is built from 16 residues. The V end was cut by 1 base, the J end by 3 bases, with 13 bases between. CDR3 bases: TGCGCCAGCAGCCAAGGGGTTAGGGGTCGTGGAAACACCATATATTTT. It translates to CASSQGVRGRGNTIYF.

This clonotype was counted many times. The V gene is TRBV24-1, the J gene TRBJ2-1; D might be TRBD1 (5 bases). This CDR3 is 14 amino acids long. V was trimmed by 3 bases and J by 13 bases, leaving 18 bases between them. The V gene's germline CDR1 is KGHDR and CDR2 SFDVKD. CDR3 sequence (DNA): TGTGCCACCAGTGATCCCAAAGGGGTCCCCACCCAGTTCTTC. Its protein product is CATSDPKGVPTQFF.

This clonotype was observed at least ten times. The rearrangement links TRBV20-1 to TRBJ2-5, with 8 positions matching TRBD1. The CDR3 is 15 residues long. J was trimmed by 5 bases and V by 1 base; bases with no gene match: 9. Germline values: CDR1 DFQATT, CDR2 SNEGSKA (reference sequence). In DNA form, the CDR3 reads TGCAGTGCTAGAGTTCGGACAGGGTCAATGGAGACCCAGTACTTC. Protein: CSARVRTGSMETQYF.

As to this clonotype: This could be a read error, since a much larger clone is one nucleotide away. The genes are TRBV6-5 and TRBJ1-5; 8 nucleotides agree with TRBD1. Germline lookup yields CDR1 MNHEY and CDR2 SVGAGI. Trimming cost V 5 bases and J 6 bases; bases outside gene matches: 15. The CDR3 runs to 17 residues. The CDR3 DNA reads TGTGCCAGCAGTACTAACCAGGACAGGGTTGTAAGTCAGCCCCAGCATTTT. Translated, it gives CASSTNQDRVVSQPQHF.

This clonotype was counted many times. The V gene is TRBV9, the J gene TRBJ2-1; D is perhaps TRBD2 (6 bases). CDR3 length: 17 amino acids. The ends were cut back, 0 bases at V and 2 bases at J, with 15 bases in the middle. The germline V gene has CDR1 SGDLS and CDR2 YYNGEE. As DNA, the CDR3 is TGTGCCAGCAGCGTAGCTTCATGGGAGGAGGCCTACAATGAGCAGTTCTTC. Its translation is CASSVASWEEAYNEQFF. Full variable domain (missing parts from reference TRBV9 and TRBJ2-1): DSGVTQTPKHLITATGQRVTLRCSPRSGDLSVYWYQQSLDQGLQFLIQYYNGEERAKGNILERFSAQQFPDLHSELNLSSLELGDSALYFCASSVASWEEAYNEQFFGPGTRLTVL.

Notes on this clonotype: A much larger clone lies one base from this, so it may be a read error. This sequence joins TRBV9 and TRBJ2-7, with 10 bases lining up with TRBD2. The CDR3 is 15 residues long. The V gene's germline CDR1 is SGDLS and CDR2 YYNGEE. CDR3 nucleotide sequence: TGTGCCAGCAGCGTAGGGACTAGCGGTACCTACGGGCAGTACTTC. Protein product: CASSVGTSGTYGQYF.

This clonotype was detected many times. The rearrangement joins TRBV20-1 to TRBJ2-1, with D perhaps matching TRBD2 (6 bases). This CDR3 comprises 15 residues. Germline V gives CDR1 DFQATT, CDR2 SNEGSKA (reference sequence). The ends were cut back, 3 bases at V and 7 bases at J, with 19 bases in the middle. CDR3 in amino acids: CSASHSGNRGNEQFF. CDR3 nucleotides: TGCAGTGCTAGCCATAGCGGCAACCGGGGTAATGAGCAGTTCTTC.

Only a few counts were recorded for this clonotype. The chain carries TRBV5-8 and TRBJ2-4, with a tentative D call TRBD2 (6 bases). The CDR3 has 16 residues. The germline V gene encodes CDR1 SGHTS and CDR2 YDEGEE. Trimming took 7 bases from V and 7 from J, leaving 24 bases between them. CDR3 residues: CASPRGPGSTRNIQYF. The CDR3 coding sequence is TGTGCCAGCCCTCGCGGACCCGGGAGCACGCGGAACATTCAGTACTTC.

This clonotype was detected ten times or more. The CDR3 loop reads CASSLGTDNNQPQHF. In DNA form, the CDR3 reads TGCGCCAGCAGCTTGGGGACAGACAACAATCAGCCCCAGCATTTT. V usage is TRBV5-1 and J usage is TRBJ1-5; tentative D call: TRBD1 (6 bases). Trimming pared 0 bases from V and 3 bases from J, leaving 10 bases between. This CDR3 spans 15 amino acids. In germline, CDR1 is SGHRS, CDR2 YFSETQ.

This clonotype was recorded at least ten times. The chain couples TRBV19 to TRBJ1-2; a possible D gene is TRBD1 (5 bases). The CDR3 runs 15 residues. Trimming shortened V by 3 bases and J by 5 bases, and 16 bases separated the two germline ends. Germline-derived CDR1 and CDR2 are LNHDA and SQIVND (reference sequence). CDR3: CASSMPRPGDYGYTF. The CDR3 nucleotides read TGTGCCAGTAGTATGCCCCGTCCGGGGGATTATGGCTACACCTTC.

The chain has TRBV20-1 and TRBJ2-1; 8 nucleotides line up with TRBD2. V shed 3 bases and J 4 bases; nucleotides not matched to a gene: 23. Looked up from germline, CDR1 is DFQATT and CDR2 is SNEGSKA (reference sequence). The CDR3 runs 20 residues. The CDR3 nucleotides are TGCAGTGCTAGGACCGACCTGACTAGCGCGAGGCCAAGCCTTTACAATGAGCAGTTCTTC. As protein: CSARTDLTSARPSLYNEQFF.

In this sample, this clonotype turned up many times. The chain is built from TRBV6-5 and TRBJ1-2, with 9 bases lining up with TRBD1. This CDR3 has 15 residues. V shed 1 base and J 8 bases; nucleotides not matched to a gene: 8. Germline CDR1 reads MNHEY; CDR2 reads SVGAGI. Here the CDR3 DNA reads TGTGCCAGCAGTTACTGGCCGGGACAGGGTGACGGCTACACCTTC. It translates to CASSYWPGQGDGYTF.

In its sample, this clonotype was seen a few times. The gene calls are TRBV10-2 and TRBJ1-1, with D unresolved. CDR3 size: 14 residues. From germline, CDR1 is WSHSY and CDR2 SAAADI. The ends were cut back, 0 bases at V and 1 base at J, with 6 bases in the middle. This chain's CDR3 is CASSESSRNTEAFF. In nucleotides, the CDR3 is TGCGCCAGCAGTGAGTCGAGCAGGAACACTGAAGCTTTCTTT.

This clonotype was recorded many times. CDR3 sequence: CASHSRGRLGGYTF. The CDR3 DNA is TGTGCCAGCCACTCCCGGGGGCGCCTTGGTGGCTACACCTTC. The rearrangement links TRBV11-2 to TRBJ1-2, with D tentatively TRBD1 (6 bases). This CDR3 is 14 amino acids long. Germline CDR1 and CDR2: SGHAT and FQNNGV. V was cut by 8 bases and J by 7 bases, with 20 bases left in between.

V is TRBV27 and J is TRBJ1-6; a weak D match, TRBD1 (5 bases). With 8 bases removed from V and 2 bases from J, the gap between germline ends came to 10 bases. The CDR3 loop spans 14 amino acids. Germline loops: CDR1 MNHEY, CDR2 SMNVEV (reference sequence). The CDR3 spells CASGGSPYNSPLHF. The DNA of the CDR3 is TGTGCCAGCGGGGGGAGCCCCTATAATTCACCCCTCCACTTT.

The table lists this clonotype with a count of one. A read error may produce the germline difference seen at one junction end. V and J are TRBV14 and TRBJ2-5, with a weak D call TRBD2 (5 bases). CDR1 is SGHDN and CDR2 is FVKESK in the germline V gene. CDR3 length equals 15 residues. As DNA, the CDR3 is TGTGCCAGCAGCCACAAGCGGAATATCCAAGAGACCCGGTACTTC. This sequence encodes CASSHKRNIQETRYF.

About this clonotype itself: This may be a read error: a much more frequent sequence differs by one nucleotide. The chain carries TRBV18 and TRBJ1-5; D perhaps matches TRBD1 (5 bases). Germline V gives CDR1 KGHSH, CDR2 LQKENI. CDR3 length: 19 amino acids. V gave up 5 bases and J gave up 3 bases, with 26 bases separating them. CDR3 loop: CASSSWGVGAVGDNQPQHF. In nucleotides, the CDR3 is TGTGCCAGCTCATCTTGGGGCGTAGGGGCGGTTGGGGACAATCAGCCCCAGCATTTT.

J is TRBJ1-1 and V is TRBV6-5, with no clear D. The germline CDR1 and CDR2 sequences are MNHEY and SVGAGI. The length of the CDR3 is 12 residues. Trimming removed 8 bases from V and 2 bases from J, with 9 bases in between. The CDR3, as DNA: TGTGCCAGCCGGACCCCTAACACTGAAGCTTTCTTT. Amino acids: CASRTPNTEAFF.

The chain recombines TRBV28 with TRBJ2-5; D uncertain. Germline V gene lookup returns CDR1 MDHEN and CDR2 SYDVKM. The ends were cut back, 2 bases at V and 6 bases at J, with 19 bases in the middle. The CDR3 totals 16 residues. The CDR3 here is CASSLAGWEGGKTQYF. CDR3 nucleotide sequence: TGTGCCAGCAGTTTAGCTGGGTGGGAAGGTGGAAAGACCCAGTACTTC. Drawing the rest from reference TRBV28 and TRBJ2-5, the complete variable domain is DVKVTQSSRYLVKRTGEKVFLECVQDMDHENMFWYRQDPGLGLRLIYFSYDVKMKEKGDIPEGYSVSREKKERFSLILESASTNQTSMYLCASSLAGWEGGKTQYFGPGTRLLVL.

In its sample, this clonotype was seen many times. This rearrangement joins TRBV7-2 to TRBJ1-6, with a possible D match to TRBD1 (5 bases). CDR1 is SGHTA, CDR2 FQGNSA, per germline. The ends were cut back, 1 base at V and 7 bases at J, with 8 bases in the middle. The CDR3 sequence is 14 residues long. The CDR3 region is CASSLEGRNSPLHF. CDR3 bases: TGTGCCAGCAGCTTAGAGGGGAGGAATTCACCCCTCCACTTT.

The sample holds many counts of this clonotype. The V and J genes are TRBV19 and TRBJ2-1; the D gene is possibly TRBD1 (6 bases). Trimming shortened V by 5 bases and J by 7 bases, and 21 bases separated the two germline ends. The CDR3 has 16 amino acids. Germline assignment: CDR1 LNHDA and CDR2 SQIVND (reference sequence). As DNA, the CDR3 is TGTGCCAGTAGTCCAGACCAGGGGCGTCCCCGAAATGAGCAGTTCTTC. The encoded protein is CASSPDQGRPRNEQFF.